Below are 30 T cell receptor beta chains sequenced from a single sample in a study of blood T cell repertoires in COVID-19 (dated by TCRdb to 2018 to 2020). The library was prepared using the immunoSEQ multiplex PCR assay. TCRdb carries this immuneACCESS record with in-frame sequences only. Its versions omit some clonotypes, under half of them owing to an unresolved V gene in the studies checked, with the rest unexplained. This sample is represented by around 50,000 clones; more than 75% of them were singletons. The ten top clones hold around 8.2% of the sample. The material sequenced was peripheral blood. The origin of the receptors is a woman aged 80 or older with acute or convalescent COVID-19.

The chain combines TRBV18 with TRBJ1-2; D possibly corresponds to TRBD1 (6 bases). Germline V lookup: CDR1 KGHSH, CDR2 LQKENI. Trimming removed 3 bases at V and 1 base at J, with 12 bases between. This CDR3 is 15 amino acids long. The CDR3 sequence: CASSPSSGVNYGYTF. In DNA form, the CDR3 reads TGTGCCAGCTCACCGTCCTCAGGGGTTAACTATGGCTACACCTTC.

J is TRBJ1-6 and V is TRBV11-2; possibly TRBD1 for D (5 bases). This CDR3 has 14 residues. The germline V gene encodes CDR1 SGHAT and CDR2 FQNNGV. V gave up 6 bases and J gave up 8 bases, with 14 bases separating them. CDR3 region: CASSLRGADSPLHF. The CDR3 bases are TGTGCCAGCAGTCTAAGGGGTGCGGATTCACCCCTCCACTTT.

This chain joins TRBV5-4 and TRBJ1-6; 9 bases line up with TRBD1. V was clipped by 5 bases and J by 3 bases; unmatched bases: 3. The CDR3 sequence is 15 residues long. The germline gives CDR1 SGHNT, CDR2 YYREEE (reference sequence). CDR3 bases: TGTGCCAGCAGACCGGGACAGGGCTATAATTCACCCCTCCACTTT. Protein sequence: CASRPGQGYNSPLHF.

This chain uses TRBV7-9 with TRBJ2-7; no firm D call. This CDR3 has 12 residues. Germline lookup yields CDR1 SEHNR and CDR2 FQNEAQ (reference sequence). Trimming took off 1 base at V and 3 bases at J, with 4 bases between the two ends. CDR3 DNA: TGTGCCAGCAGCTTAGTAATCTACGAGCAGTACTTC. Its translation is CASSLVIYEQYF. Complete variable domain (other parts from reference TRBV7-9 and TRBJ2-7): DTGVSQNPRHKITKRGQNVTFRCDPISEHNRLYWYRQTLGQGPEFLTYFQNEAQLEKSRLLSDRFSAERPKGSFSTLEIQRTEQGDSAMYLCASSLVIYEQYFGPGTRLTVT.

The chain uses TRBV19 and TRBJ1-1; D is perhaps TRBD1 (6 bases). V gave up 3 bases and J gave up 1 base, with 12 bases separating them. Germline values: CDR1 LNHDA, CDR2 SQIVND (reference sequence). The CDR3 has 15 residues. CDR3 loop: CASSILGGGNTEAFF. CDR3 in DNA: TGTGCCAGTAGTATTCTGGGAGGGGGGAACACTGAAGCTTTCTTT.

The chain links TRBV28 to TRBJ2-7; possibly TRBD2 for D (6 bases). This CDR3 is 16 amino acids long. The germline V gene has CDR1 MDHEN and CDR2 SYDVKM. The V end was cut by 3 bases, the J end by 1 base, with 16 bases between. CDR3 amino acids: CASSFGIAAGSYEQYF. CDR3 nucleotides: TGTGCCAGCAGTTTCGGAATAGCGGCAGGGTCCTACGAGCAGTACTTC.

CDR3 sequence (DNA): TGTGCCAGCTCGCCAACAGAACGCTATGGCTACACCTTC. This encodes CASSPTERYGYTF. The rearrangement uses TRBV18 and TRBJ1-2; D not resolved. Germline V gene data show CDR1 as KGHSH and CDR2 as LQKENI. Trimming stripped 6 bases from V and 4 bases from J, with 12 bases between. The CDR3 totals 13 residues.

The chain links TRBV7-9 to TRBJ1-4; 7 bases line up with TRBD1. V lost 1 base, J lost 5 bases, and 4 bases stayed unmatched. This CDR3 comprises 15 residues. The germline CDR1 and CDR2 sequences are SEHNR and FQNEAQ (reference sequence). The CDR3 reads CASSLVDRPNEKLFF. The CDR3 nucleotides read TGTGCCAGCAGCTTAGTGGACAGGCCAAATGAAAAACTGTTTTTT.

The rearrangement joins TRBV20-1 to TRBJ2-7; a weak D match, TRBD2 (6 bases). Germline V gene sequence: CDR1 DFQATT, CDR2 SNEGSKA (reference sequence). The CDR3 sequence is 11 residues long. The V gene lost 5 bases and the J gene lost 3 bases, with 8 bases spanning the gap. The CDR3 region is CSALGGYEQYF. Written as DNA, the CDR3 is TGCAGTGCTCTCGGGGGCTACGAGCAGTACTTC.

V gene TRBV3-1 (or the pseudogene TRBV3-2) combines with J gene TRBJ2-1; 9 positions agree with TRBD2. This CDR3 contains 15 residues. V shed 8 bases, J shed 12 bases, and the junction held 17 bases outside the gene matches. Per germline, CDR1 LGHDT and CDR2 YNNKEL (reference sequence). Here the CDR3 DNA reads TGTGCCAGCCAATGGGACCTAGCGGGAAGTTCGGGGCAGTTCTTC. This codes for CASQWDLAGSSGQFF.

The V gene is TRBV29-1, the J gene TRBJ2-1; the match to TRBD1 covers 11 bases. The CDR3 is made up of 14 amino acids. Germline CDR1 is SQVTM and CDR2 is ANQGSEA. With V trimmed by 5 bases and J by 5 bases, 5 bases remained unmatched. CDR3 sequence reads: CSVWTGGEDNEQFF. The CDR3 DNA follows: TGCAGCGTTTGGACAGGGGGCGAGGACAATGAGCAGTTCTTC.

The rearrangement links TRBV5-1 to TRBJ2-3; TRBD2 might be the D (7 bases). There are 17 residues in the CDR3. The germline gives CDR1 SGHRS, CDR2 YFSETQ. The V end lost 0 bases, the J end lost 1 base, and 15 bases lay between the germline ends. CDR3 loop: CASSLEGGKVGTDTQYF. The DNA of the CDR3 is TGCGCCAGCAGCTTGGAGGGGGGGAAGGTAGGCACAGATACGCAGTATTTT.

CDR3 DNA sequence: TGCGCCAGCAGCTTTATGGCCAGTACAGGCACTGAAGCTTTCTTT. This translates into CASSFMASTGTEAFF. J is TRBJ1-1 and V is TRBV5-1; D may be TRBD1 (5 bases). Trimming removed 2 bases at V and 4 bases at J, with 15 bases between. Germline assignment: CDR1 SGHRS and CDR2 YFSETQ. The CDR3 spans 15 residues.

The chain combines TRBV27 with TRBJ1-4; D might be TRBD1 (5 bases). Trimming cost V 5 bases and J 3 bases, with 10 bases left between them. CDR3 length equals 14 residues. CDR1 and CDR2 (germline): MNHEY, SMNVEV (reference sequence). This CDR3 is CASSTGLSNEKLFF. Here the CDR3 DNA reads TGTGCCAGCAGTACAGGCTTATCTAATGAAAAACTGTTTTTT.

The V gene is TRBV6-5, the J gene TRBJ2-2; the match to TRBD2 covers 8 bases. Unmatched junction bases numbered 6, after V lost 9 bases and J lost 0 bases. The CDR3 spans 15 residues. The V gene's germline CDR1 is MNHEY and CDR2 SVGAGI. CDR3 protein: CASRGGFANTGELFF. CDR3 coding DNA: TGTGCCAGTCGGGGGGGCTTCGCGAACACCGGGGAGCTGTTTTTT.

The CDR3 region is CASSRRLTDTEAFF. Written as DNA, the CDR3 is TGTGCCAGCTCCAGACGACTTACCGACACTGAAGCTTTCTTT. This sequence joins TRBV11-2 and TRBJ1-1; D is unclear. The CDR3 contains 14 residues. V shed 8 bases and J shed 3 bases, with 16 bases lying between them. Germline CDR1 and CDR2: SGHAT and FQNNGV.

This chain links TRBV5-1 with TRBJ2-1, with D perhaps matching TRBD2 (6 bases). V was pared by 0 bases and J by 7 bases, with 17 bases between. The CDR3 is 16 amino acids. Germline lookup yields CDR1 SGHRS and CDR2 YFSETQ. The CDR3 is CASSLAVGGIKNEQFF. CDR3 DNA sequence: TGCGCCAGCAGCTTGGCCGTGGGAGGTATTAAAAATGAGCAGTTCTTC.

The V call is TRBV11-3, the J call TRBJ2-7; 7 nucleotides line up with TRBD2. The CDR3 sequence is 15 residues long. The germline V gene encodes CDR1 SGHNT and CDR2 YENEEA. V lost 1 base, J lost 4 bases, and 7 bases stayed unmatched. CDR3 protein: CASSLGAGSMYEQYF. The DNA for the CDR3 is TGTGCCAGCAGCTTAGGAGCGGGATCAATGTACGAGCAGTACTTC.

The chain links TRBV9 to TRBJ1-3; tentatively, D is TRBD1 (6 bases). Germline V lookup: CDR1 SGDLS, CDR2 YYNGEE. V lost 2 bases and J 4 bases, leaving 19 bases between the germline ends. The CDR3 is 17 amino acids. The CDR3 DNA follows: TGTGCCAGCAGCGTCCCCGATGGGGGCTCTGGGGGAAACACCATATATTTT. It is translated as CASSVPDGGSGGNTIYF.

J is TRBJ2-3 and V is TRBV11-3; a possible D gene is TRBD1 (5 bases). Deletions cut 0 bases from V and 6 bases from J, with 10 bases between. This CDR3 comprises 14 residues. Germline V gives CDR1 SGHNT, CDR2 YENEEA. The CDR3, as DNA: TGTGCCAGCAGCTTAGACGACAGCAGGGATACGCAGTATTTT. Its translation is CASSLDDSRDTQYF.

J is TRBJ1-2 and V is TRBV9, with 9 bases fitting TRBD1. This CDR3 contains 15 residues. Germline CDR1 and CDR2: SGDLS and YYNGEE. The trim removed 3 bases at V and 6 bases at J, leaving 9 bases unmatched. CDR3 residues: CASSARGQGIDGYTF. The CDR3 region has the DNA TGTGCCAGCAGCGCTCGAGGACAGGGGATCGATGGCTACACCTTC.

The gene calls are TRBV6-6 and TRBJ2-6, with 7 positions matching TRBD1. Looked up from germline, CDR1 is MNHNY and CDR2 is SVGAGI (reference sequence). The CDR3 is 17 residues long. J lost 1 base, V lost 6 bases, and 9 bases had no gene match. CDR3 coding DNA: TGTGCCAGCAGGCGACCGGGACAGACTTCTGGGGCCAACGTCCTGACTTTC. The encoded protein is CASRRPGQTSGANVLTF.

This chain joins TRBV28 and TRBJ1-5; a weak D match, TRBD1 (5 bases). V lost 2 bases to trimming and J lost 6 bases, with 14 bases between them. CDR1 and CDR2 from the germline V gene are MDHEN and SYDVKM. The CDR3 sequence is 15 residues long. As DNA, the CDR3 is TGTGCCAGCAGTTTACCTCCGGGGGTGGGTCAGCCCCAGCATTTT. Protein product: CASSLPPGVGQPQHF.

The V call is TRBV19, the J call TRBJ2-6; TRBD1 matches 7 bases. The length of the CDR3 is 15 residues. Unmatched junction bases numbered 3, after V lost 5 bases and J lost 2 bases. The germline V gene encodes CDR1 LNHDA and CDR2 SQIVND (reference sequence). CDR3 coding DNA: TGTGCCAGTAGTGCGACAGGGACTGGGGCCAACGTCCTGACTTTC. Amino acid sequence: CASSATGTGANVLTF.

This sequence joins TRBV19 and TRBJ2-1; 10 bases are a match to TRBD2. J gave up 5 bases and V 9 bases, and 7 bases lay outside the gene matches. CDR1 is LNHDA, CDR2 SQIVND, per germline (reference sequence). This CDR3 comprises 14 residues. DNA for the CDR3: TGTGCCAGAGCAGCGGGAGGGATCGACAATGAGCAGTTCTTC. Its translation is CARAAGGIDNEQFF.

In its sample, this clone was seen a few times. This sequence joins TRBV6-2 or TRBV6-3 and TRBJ2-2, with 11 positions matching TRBD2. Germline trimming cut 0 bases from V and 5 bases from J; bases unmatched to any gene: 8. Germline values: CDR1 MNHEY, CDR2 SVGEGT. The CDR3 totals 18 residues. The CDR3 reads CASSYSSGRARGTGELFF. Written as DNA, the CDR3 is TGTGCCAGCAGTTACTCTAGCGGGAGGGCCCGGGGTACCGGGGAGCTGTTTTTT.

The V gene is TRBV19, the J gene TRBJ1-1, with a tentative D call TRBD1 (5 bases). V shed 7 bases and J shed 3 bases, with 9 bases lying between them. Germline V lookup: CDR1 LNHDA, CDR2 SQIVND (reference sequence). The CDR3 covers 12 residues. CDR3 in DNA: TGTGCCAGTAATTGGGGGGACACTGAAGCTTTCTTT. It codes for CASNWGDTEAFF.

A note on this clone: At one end, the junction sequence differs from germline, possibly due to a read error. This chain uses TRBV9 with TRBJ1-3; D might be TRBD1 (5 bases). Germline V CDR1 and CDR2: SGDLS, YYNGEE. This CDR3 has 16 residues. The CDR3 loop reads CASSPNWGGTGNTIYF. The CDR3 region has the DNA TGTGCCAGCAGCCCTAACTGGGGGGGGACTGGGAACACCATATATTTT.

There are a few counts of this clone. V is TRBV5-1 and J is TRBJ2-1; the match to TRBD1 covers 10 bases. V shed 4 bases and J 2 bases; nucleotides not matched to a gene: 9. The CDR3 is 17 amino acids. Germline CDR1 and CDR2: SGHRS and YFSETQ. The CDR3 nucleotides are TGCGCCAGCAGCGGCGGGACAGGGGAAATTACCTACAATGAGCAGTTCTTC. It specifies CASSGGTGEITYNEQFF.

The genes are TRBV5-4 and TRBJ1-1, with 9 positions matching TRBD1. Looked up from germline, CDR1 is SGHNT and CDR2 is YYREEE (reference sequence). V trimming: 2 bases; J trimming: 1 base; junction bases outside the gene matches: 0. The CDR3 is 14 residues long. The CDR3 bases are TGTGCCAGCAGCTTACAGGGGGCGAACACTGAAGCTTTCTTT. Translated, it gives CASSLQGANTEAFF.